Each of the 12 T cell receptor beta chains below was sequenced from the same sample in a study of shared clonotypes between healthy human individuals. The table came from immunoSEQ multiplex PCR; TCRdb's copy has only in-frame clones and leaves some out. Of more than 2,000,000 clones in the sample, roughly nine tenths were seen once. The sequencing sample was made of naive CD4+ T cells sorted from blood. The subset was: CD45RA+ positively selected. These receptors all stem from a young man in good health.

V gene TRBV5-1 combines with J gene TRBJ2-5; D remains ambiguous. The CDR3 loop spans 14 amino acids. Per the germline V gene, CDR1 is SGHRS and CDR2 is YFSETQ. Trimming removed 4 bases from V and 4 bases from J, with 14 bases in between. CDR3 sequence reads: CASSVGQVGETQYF. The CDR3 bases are TGCGCCAGCAGCGTTGGTCAGGTCGGAGAGACCCAGTACTTC.

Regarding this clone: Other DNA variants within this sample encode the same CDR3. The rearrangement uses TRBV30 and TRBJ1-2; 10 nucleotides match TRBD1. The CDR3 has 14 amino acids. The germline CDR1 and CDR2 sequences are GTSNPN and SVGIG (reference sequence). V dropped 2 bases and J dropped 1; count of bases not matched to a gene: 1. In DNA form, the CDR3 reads TGTGCCTGGAGTCGGACAGGGGGTAACTATGGCTACACCTTC. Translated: CAWSRTGGNYGYTF.

The CDR3 protein is CASSPGRDPGELFF. The CDR3 nucleotides are TGTGCCAGCAGCCCCGGCAGGGACCCCGGGGAGCTGTTTTTT. V is TRBV9 and J is TRBJ2-2, with D possibly called TRBD1 or TRBD2 (5 bases each). V was trimmed by 4 bases and J by 6 bases, leaving 13 bases between them. This CDR3 region has 14 residues. The V gene's germline CDR1 is SGDLS and CDR2 YYNGEE.

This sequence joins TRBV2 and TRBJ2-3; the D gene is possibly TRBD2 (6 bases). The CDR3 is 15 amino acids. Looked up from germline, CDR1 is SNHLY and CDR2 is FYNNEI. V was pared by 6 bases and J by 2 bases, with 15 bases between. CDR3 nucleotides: TGTGCCAGCAGCACCCCGGGACTTCTCACAGATACGCAGTATTTT. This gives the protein CASSTPGLLTDTQYF. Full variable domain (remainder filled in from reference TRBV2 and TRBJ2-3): EPEVTQTPSHQVTQMGQEVILRCVPISNHLYFYWYRQILGQKVEFLVSFYNNEISEKSEIFDDQFSVERPDGSNFTLKIRSTKLEDSAMYFCASSTPGLLTDTQYFGPGTRLTVL.

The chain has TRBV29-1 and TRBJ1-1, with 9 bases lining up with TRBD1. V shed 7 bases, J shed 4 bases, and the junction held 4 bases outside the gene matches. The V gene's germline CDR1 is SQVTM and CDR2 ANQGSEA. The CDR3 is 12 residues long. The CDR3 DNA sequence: TGCAGCGGGGGGGACAGGGTCACTGAAGCTTTCTTT. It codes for CSGGDRVTEAFF.

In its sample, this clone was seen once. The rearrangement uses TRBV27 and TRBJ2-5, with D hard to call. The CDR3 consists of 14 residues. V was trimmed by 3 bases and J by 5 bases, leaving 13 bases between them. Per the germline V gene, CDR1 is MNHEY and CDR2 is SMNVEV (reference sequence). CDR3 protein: CASSFFGSAETQYF. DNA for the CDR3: TGTGCCAGCAGTTTCTTTGGGTCAGCTGAGACCCAGTACTTC.

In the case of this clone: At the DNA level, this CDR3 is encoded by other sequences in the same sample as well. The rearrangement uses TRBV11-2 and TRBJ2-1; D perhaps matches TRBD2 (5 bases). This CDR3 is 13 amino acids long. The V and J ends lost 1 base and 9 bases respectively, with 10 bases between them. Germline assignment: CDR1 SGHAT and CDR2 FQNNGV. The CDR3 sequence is CASSLGAAGEQFF. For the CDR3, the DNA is TGTGCCAGCAGCTTAGGTGCGGCGGGTGAGCAGTTCTTC.

CDR3 sequence reads: CASSETSADTQYF. In nucleotides, the CDR3 is TGTGCCAGCAGTGAAACTAGCGCCGATACGCAGTATTTT. This chain connects TRBV6-1 to TRBJ2-3, with 7 bases matching TRBD2. CDR3 length: 13 amino acids. Per germline, CDR1 MNHNS and CDR2 SASEGT. The V segment lost 2 bases and the J segment 6 bases; nucleotides outside the gene matches: 2.

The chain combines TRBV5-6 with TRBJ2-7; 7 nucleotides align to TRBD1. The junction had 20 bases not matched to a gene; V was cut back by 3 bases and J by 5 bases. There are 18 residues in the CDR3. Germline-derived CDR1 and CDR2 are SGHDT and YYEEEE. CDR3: CASSYRDRSVFRGNEQYF. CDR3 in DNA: TGTGCCAGCAGCTACCGGGACCGTAGTGTTTTCAGGGGGAACGAGCAGTACTTC. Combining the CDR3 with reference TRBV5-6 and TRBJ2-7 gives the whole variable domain DAGVTQSPTHLIKTRGQQVTLRCSPKSGHDTVSWYQQALGQGPQFIFQYYEEEERQRGNFPDRFSGHQFPNYSSELNVNALLLGDSALYLCASSYRDRSVFRGNEQYFGPGTRLTVT.

CDR3 DNA sequence: TGTGCCAGCACCCCCCGACAGGGAGGAACAGATACGCAGTATTTT. This sequence encodes CASTPRQGGTDTQYF. This chain connects TRBV9 to TRBJ2-3; D possibly corresponds to TRBD1 (7 bases). V lost 6 bases and J lost 3, with 17 bases in between. The CDR3 covers 15 residues. Germline CDR1 and CDR2: SGDLS and YYNGEE.

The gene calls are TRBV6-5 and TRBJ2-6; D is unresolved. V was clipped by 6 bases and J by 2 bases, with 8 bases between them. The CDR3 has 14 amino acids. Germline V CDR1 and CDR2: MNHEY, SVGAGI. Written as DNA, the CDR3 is TGTGCCAGCAGCCCCTCCCCTGGGGCCAACGTCCTGACTTTC. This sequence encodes CASSPSPGANVLTF.

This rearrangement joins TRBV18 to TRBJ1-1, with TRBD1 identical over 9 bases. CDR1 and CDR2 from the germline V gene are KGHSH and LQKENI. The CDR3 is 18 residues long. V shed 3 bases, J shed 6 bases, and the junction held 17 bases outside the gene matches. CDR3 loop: CASSPRVPGQGTRPEAFF. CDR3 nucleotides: TGTGCCAGCTCACCCCGCGTCCCGGGACAGGGTACGCGGCCTGAAGCTTTCTTT.